The 18 T cell receptor beta chains below come from one sample, sequenced in a study of graft-versus-host responses after intestinal transplantation. Their antigens remain unidentified. The method was immunoSEQ multiplex PCR; TCRdb's version includes in-frame clones alone and lacks a portion of them. Seen here are 70,000 or so clones, over 70% observed once, and the top ten hold 0.39%. The material was unstimulated CD4+ T cells sorted from spleen or lymph node cells, obtained before transplant. The receptors here all came from a human donor who was the organ donor for an intestinal transplant.

The sample holds one count of this clone. This chain links TRBV2 with TRBJ2-5; 10 bases line up with TRBD1. V lost 3 bases and J lost 5; bases outside the gene matches: 12. This CDR3 contains 17 residues. CDR1 and CDR2 (germline): SNHLY, FYNNEI. The CDR3 spells CASSERGDRGSVETQYF. The CDR3 DNA reads as TGTGCCAGCAGTGAGAGAGGGGACAGGGGTTCGGTCGAGACCCAGTACTTC. Combining the CDR3 with reference TRBV2 and TRBJ2-5 gives the whole variable domain EPEVTQTPSHQVTQMGQEVILRCVPISNHLYFYWYRQILGQKVEFLVSFYNNEISEKSEIFDDQFSVERPDGSNFTLKIRSTKLEDSAMYFCASSERGDRGSVETQYFGPGTRLLVL.

The genes are TRBV5-1 and TRBJ2-1; D gene ambiguous. Trimming pared 0 bases from V and 2 bases from J, leaving 9 bases between. Germline assignment: CDR1 SGHRS and CDR2 YFSETQ. The CDR3 is 15 residues long. CDR3 in DNA: TGCGCCAGCAGCTTGGCGGGTGGCGCCTACAATGAGCAGTTCTTC. Its protein product is CASSLAGGAYNEQFF.

The chain uses TRBV21-1 and TRBJ2-7; the table's D call TRBD1 went unverified against the DNA. TRBV21-1 is noted as a pseudogene. There are 21 residues in the CDR3. The CDR3 bases are TGTGCCAGCAGCAAAGTCAGCGGTGACAGGAACCTCAATAGGTCAACCTACGAGCAGTACGTC. Translated, it gives CASSKVSGDRNLNRSTYEQYV.

The chain couples TRBV7-9 to TRBJ2-1, with D possibly TRBD2 on 7 matching bases. There are 15 residues in the CDR3. The V gene's germline CDR1 is SEHNR and CDR2 FQNEAQ (reference sequence). The V end lost 3 bases, the J end lost 8 bases, and 17 bases lay between the germline ends. CDR3 sequence: CASSFIAGPGDEQFF. CDR3 in DNA: TGTGCCAGCAGCTTCATAGCGGGCCCAGGGGATGAGCAGTTCTTC. Based on the CDR3 plus reference TRBV7-9 and TRBJ2-1, the full variable domain is DTGVSQNPRHKITKRGQNVTFRCDPISEHNRLYWYRQTLGQGPEFLTYFQNEAQLEKSRLLSDRFSAERPKGSFSTLEIQRTEQGDSAMYLCASSFIAGPGDEQFFGPGTRLTVL.

This clone turned up a few times. This chain connects TRBV2 to TRBJ1-2; 8 bases agree with TRBD1. CDR1 is SNHLY, CDR2 FYNNEI, per germline. The V gene end was trimmed by 2 bases and the J gene end by 4 bases; junction bases not matched to a gene: 6. The CDR3 covers 15 residues. CDR3 amino acids: CASSENGQGGYGYTF. In DNA, the CDR3 is TGTGCCAGCAGTGAAAACGGACAGGGTGGCTATGGCTACACCTTC.

This rearrangement joins TRBV6-5 to TRBJ2-1, with 12 bases fitting TRBD2. V lost 5 bases to trimming and J lost 10 bases; unmatched junction nucleotides: 9. Germline V CDR1 and CDR2: MNHEY, SVGAGI. The CDR3 sequence is 15 residues long. The CDR3 protein is CASSTLAGGISEQFF. For the CDR3, the DNA is TGTGCCAGCAGTACGCTAGCGGGGGGGATTAGCGAGCAGTTCTTC.

J is TRBJ1-3 and V is TRBV9, with 7 positions matching TRBD1. V lost 3 bases and J lost 0; bases outside the gene matches: 6. CDR1 is SGDLS, CDR2 YYNGEE, per germline. This CDR3 region has 16 residues. This chain's CDR3 is CASSAVGGSSGNTIYF. The CDR3 DNA reads TGTGCCAGCAGCGCCGTAGGGGGCAGCTCTGGAAACACCATATATTTT.

V usage is TRBV2 and J usage is TRBJ2-3, with a possible D match to TRBD1 (6 bases). The CDR3 consists of 12 residues. The ends were cut back, 6 bases at V and 4 bases at J, with 8 bases in the middle. Germline V CDR1 and CDR2: SNHLY, FYNNEI. For the CDR3, the DNA is TGTGCCAGCAGGAGGGGGTCAGATACGCAGTATTTT. This codes for CASRRGSDTQYF.

The J gene is TRBJ2-3, the V gene TRBV5-1; 10 nucleotides agree with TRBD2. Trimming at V came to 3 bases and at J to 9 bases, leaving 7 bases not matched to a gene. Germline V gives CDR1 SGHRS, CDR2 YFSETQ. This CDR3 is 14 amino acids long. The CDR3 here is CASSSSGGARTQYF. The CDR3 nucleotides are TGCGCCAGCAGCTCGAGCGGGGGGGCGCGGACGCAGTATTTT.

The chain combines TRBV5-6 with TRBJ2-3; 14 bases fit TRBD2. The V and J ends lost 3 bases and 5 bases, in that order; junction bases with no gene match: 5. The CDR3 extends over 16 amino acids. Per germline, CDR1 SGHDT and CDR2 YYEEEE. The CDR3 is CASSSVTSGGVDTQYF. In DNA, the CDR3 is TGTGCCAGCAGCTCCGTGACTAGCGGGGGGGTAGATACGCAGTATTTT.

The chain joins TRBV6-5 to TRBJ1-4; D is perhaps TRBD1 (6 bases). The V end lost 4 bases, the J end lost 8 bases, and 14 bases lay between the germline ends. Looked up from germline, CDR1 is MNHEY and CDR2 is SVGAGI. The CDR3 is 14 residues long. This CDR3 reads CASSSQGLREKLFF. In nucleotides, the CDR3 is TGTGCCAGCAGTTCACAGGGTCTTCGCGAAAAACTGTTTTTT.

This clone has a single count. This chain joins TRBV11-1 and TRBJ1-2, with 7 bases that match TRBD1. Looked up from germline, CDR1 is SGHAT and CDR2 is FQDESV (reference sequence). The CDR3 has 13 residues. V gave up 1 base and J gave up 7 bases; unmatched junction bases: 3. The CDR3 nucleotides read TGTGCCAGCAGCTTAGACTACAGGGGTGGCTACACCTTC. Translating gives CASSLDYRGGYTF.

This clone occurred a few times. Written as DNA, the CDR3 is TGTGCCAGCAGCTTCCCTGGGACTAGCACATACGAGCAGTACGTC. Amino acids: CASSFPGTSTYEQYV. The chain couples TRBV7-3 to TRBJ2-7; 9 positions agree with TRBD2. CDR1 is SGHTA and CDR2 is FQGTGA in the germline V gene. Trimming at V came to 3 bases and at J to 4 bases, leaving 7 bases not matched to a gene. The CDR3 is 15 residues long.

The chain has TRBV20-1 and TRBJ2-3, with no clear D. The V gene lost 5 bases and the J gene lost 6 bases, with 6 bases spanning the gap. This CDR3 comprises 10 residues. Germline-derived CDR1 and CDR2 are DFQATT and SNEGSKA (reference sequence). DNA of the CDR3: TGCAGTGCTTCTCTGGATACGCAGTATTTT. It specifies CSASLDTQYF.

The V and J genes are TRBV5-1 and TRBJ1-1; 7 bases are a match to TRBD1. Germline loops: CDR1 SGHRS, CDR2 YFSETQ. The CDR3 consists of 14 residues. V trimming: 1 base; J trimming: 4 bases; junction bases outside the gene matches: 4. CDR3 coding DNA: TGCGCCAGCAGCTTGCAGGGGGGCTTCACTGAAGCTTTCTTT. Amino acid sequence: CASSLQGGFTEAFF.

V and J are TRBV4-3 and TRBJ2-1, with 7 bases aligning to TRBD2. The junction had 2 bases not matched to a gene; V was cut back by 3 bases and J by 3 bases. CDR1 is LGHNA, CDR2 YSLEER, per germline. CDR3 size: 14 residues. CDR3 sequence reads: CASSQRTSYNEQFF. The CDR3 DNA reads TGCGCCAGCAGCCAGCGGACTAGCTACAATGAGCAGTTCTTC.

The chain recombines TRBV30 with TRBJ2-7; tentative D call: TRBD1 (6 bases). The CDR3 is made up of 12 amino acids. The V end was cut by 1 base, the J end by 3 bases, with 7 bases between. CDR1 is GTSNPN, CDR2 SVGIG, per germline (reference sequence). As DNA, the CDR3 is TGTGCCTGGAGTGCACAGGGCTACGAGCAGTACGTC. It encodes CAWSAQGYEQYV.

This chain uses TRBV6-1 with TRBJ1-6; a weak D match, TRBD1 (6 bases). Trimming cost V 4 bases and J 4 bases, with 20 bases left between them. This CDR3 region has 18 residues. Germline V gene lookup returns CDR1 MNHNS and CDR2 SASEGT. The CDR3 region has the DNA TGTGCCAGCAGTGCCCGGCCTCAGGACAGCGATTATAATTCACCCCTCCACTTT. Protein: CASSARPQDSDYNSPLHF.